These 3 T cell receptor beta chains were all obtained from the same sample, sequenced in a study of CD8 T cells in ankylosing spondylitis. One entry per CDR3 protein, called by TCRdb with MiXCR from the 5' RACE reads. The sample has hundreds of thousands of distinct CDR3 sequences; around 25% are singletons. Sequencing was carried out using blood, either unsorted or a sorted T cell fraction (not recorded which). These receptors were taken from a male donor with ankylosing spondylitis or in good health (not recorded which).

CDR3 coding DNA: TGCAGTGCTCCTCAAACGGGACAGGGGTTTTTTTTGTCCTACAATGAGCAGTTCTTC. This codes for CSAPQTGQGFFLSYNEQFF. V and J are TRBV20-1 and TRBJ2-1, with 10 bases matching TRBD1. Germline CDR1 is DFQATT and CDR2 is SNEGSKA (reference sequence). V dropped 5 bases and J dropped 1; count of bases not matched to a gene: 17. CDR3 length: 19 amino acids.

V and J are TRBV6-1 and TRBJ2-6; D is ambiguous. Trimming stripped 6 bases from V and 4 bases from J, with 13 bases between. The CDR3 sequence is 15 residues long. Germline CDR1 MNHNS, CDR2 SASEGT. The CDR3, as DNA: TGTGCCAGCAGCCCGACCTTCTCCGGGGCCAACGTCCTGACTTTC. Translation: CASSPTFSGANVLTF.

This clonotype was counted a few times. The V and J genes are TRBV29-1 and TRBJ2-3; 10 nucleotides align to TRBD2. The CDR3 extends over 14 amino acids. Germline lookup yields CDR1 SQVTM and CDR2 ANQGSEA. J was trimmed by 4 bases and V by 7 bases; bases with no gene match: 8. The CDR3 bases are TGCAGCGCCGAGAGCGGGAGGGCCCCAGATACGCAGTATTTT. Its protein is CSAESGRAPDTQYF.